These T cell receptor beta chains were read from a single sample in a study of control samples from healthy donors and cancer patients. This table comes from immunoSEQ multiplex PCR, and its TCRdb copy is limited to in-frame clones, with some not included. The sample records roughly 70,000 clones, around 93% being singletons. Sequenced sample: blood. Receptor source: a woman in her 30s in good health. The CDR3 runs from the conserved cysteine through the conserved F or W. The D gene is left open where the match is weak. Clone size, where shown, is once, few, many, or a class for clones that have expanded.

d_gene: NA; v_gene: TRBV7-9; abundance: once; j_gene: TRBJ1-2; CDR3nt: TGTGCCAGCAGCTTAACTGAGGACCTTTATGGCTACACCTTC; CDR3aa: CASSLTEDLYGYTF
d_gene: NA; v_gene: TRBV7-2; abundance: NA; j_gene: TRBJ1-6; CDR3nt: TGTGCCAGCAGCTTCAAGGGCAATTCACCCCTCCACTTT; CDR3aa: CASSFKGNSPLHF
d_gene: NA; v_gene: TRBV19; abundance: NA; j_gene: TRBJ1-6; CDR3nt: TGTGCCAGTAGTAGCCAGGCCGCTAATTCACCCCTCCACTTT; CDR3aa: CASSSQAANSPLHF
d_gene: NA; v_gene: TRBV12-3/TRBV12-4; abundance: NA; j_gene: TRBJ1-4; CDR3nt: TGTGCCAGCACAAGATCGCATAATGAAAAACTGTTTTTT; CDR3aa: CASTRSHNEKLFF
d_gene: NA; v_gene: TRBV21-1; abundance: NA; j_gene: TRBJ1-3; CDR3nt: TGTGCCAGCAGCAATTGGCCAGCTGAACGCTCTGCTGGAAACACCATATATTTT; CDR3aa: CASSNWPAERSAGNTIYF
d_gene: TRBD1; v_gene: TRBV19; abundance: NA; j_gene: TRBJ1-2; CDR3nt: TGTGCCAGTTGTCCCTCAGGGGGAAGCTACACCTTC; CDR3aa: CASCPSGGSYTF
d_gene: NA; v_gene: TRBV12-3/TRBV12-4; abundance: NA; j_gene: TRBJ1-5; CDR3nt: TGTGCCAGCAGTTTAATTAGCAATCAGCCCCAGCATTTT; CDR3aa: CASSLISNQPQHF
d_gene: NA; v_gene: TRBV2; abundance: NA; j_gene: TRBJ1-1; CDR3nt: TGTGCCAGCAGGACGGGGTTATTTAACACTGAAGCTTTCTTT; CDR3aa: CASRTGLFNTEAFF
d_gene: TRBD1; v_gene: TRBV6-5; abundance: once; j_gene: TRBJ2-2; CDR3nt: TGTGCCATCAGGCAGGGGGCGAACACCGGGGAGCTGTTTTTT; CDR3aa: CAIRQGANTGELFF
d_gene: NA; v_gene: TRBV5-1; abundance: NA; j_gene: TRBJ1-2; CDR3nt: TGCGCCAGCAGCTTGGAGGCCAGCGGAGGAACGTATGGCTACACCTTC; CDR3aa: CASSLEASGGTYGYTF
d_gene: TRBD1; v_gene: TRBV9; abundance: NA; j_gene: TRBJ1-2; CDR3nt: TGTGCCAGCAGCGGCAGGGGGCAGGCCTATGGCTACACCTTC; CDR3aa: CASSGRGQAYGYTF
d_gene: NA; v_gene: TRBV6-5; abundance: NA; j_gene: TRBJ2-7; CDR3nt: TGTGCCAGCAGTTACGGGCCCTACGAGCAGTACTTC; CDR3aa: CASSYGPYEQYF
d_gene: NA; v_gene: TRBV6-1; abundance: NA; j_gene: TRBJ1-1; CDR3nt: TGTGCCAGCAGTGAAGGCAAGCACACTGAAGCTTTCTTT; CDR3aa: CASSEGKHTEAFF
d_gene: NA; v_gene: TRBV2; abundance: once; j_gene: TRBJ2-7; CDR3nt: TGTGCCAGCTTCCGCTCCTACGAGCAGTACTTC; CDR3aa: CASFRSYEQYF
d_gene: NA; v_gene: TRBV6-5; abundance: NA; j_gene: TRBJ2-7; CDR3nt: TGTGCCAGCAGGGCAGGAGCGACCTACGAGCAGTACTTC; CDR3aa: CASRAGATYEQYF
d_gene: TRBD1; v_gene: TRBV13; abundance: once; j_gene: TRBJ1-2; CDR3nt: TGTGCCAGCAGCTACCGGGACAGGCGTACCTATGGCTACACCTTC; CDR3aa: CASSYRDRRTYGYTF
d_gene: NA; v_gene: TRBV5-1; abundance: NA; j_gene: TRBJ2-3; CDR3nt: TGCGCCAGCAGCTTGGACAGAGGGGCAGATACGCAGTATTTT; CDR3aa: CASSLDRGADTQYF
d_gene: NA; v_gene: TRBV7-9; abundance: once; j_gene: TRBJ2-3; CDR3nt: TGTGCCAGCAGCTCTACAGTGGCGGGAAGCACAGATACGCAGTATTTT; CDR3aa: CASSSTVAGSTDTQYF
d_gene: TRBD1; v_gene: TRBV5-8; abundance: NA; j_gene: TRBJ2-5; CDR3nt: TGTGCCAGCAGCTTGGCCGACAGGGTAAAGTACTTC; CDR3aa: CASSLADRVKYF
d_gene: NA; v_gene: TRBV10-1; abundance: NA; j_gene: TRBJ2-7; CDR3nt: TGCGCCAGCGCAGGGGCCTCCTACGAGCAGTACTTC; CDR3aa: CASAGASYEQYF
d_gene: NA; v_gene: TRBV9; abundance: NA; j_gene: TRBJ2-5; CDR3nt: TGTGCCAGCAGCGCCCCTGGACTGGGAGAGACCCAGTACTTC; CDR3aa: CASSAPGLGETQYF
d_gene: TRBD2; v_gene: TRBV19; abundance: NA; j_gene: TRBJ2-5; CDR3nt: TGTGCCAGTTCCTCCGGGACTAGCGGGCTTGAGACCCAGTACTTC; CDR3aa: CASSSGTSGLETQYF
d_gene: NA; v_gene: TRBV5-1; abundance: NA; j_gene: TRBJ2-1; CDR3nt: TGCGCCAGCAGCTTGTCCCAGTCTCGAGAGCAGTTCTTC; CDR3aa: CASSLSQSREQFF
d_gene: NA; v_gene: TRBV30; abundance: NA; j_gene: TRBJ1-1; CDR3nt: TGTGCCTGGAGTCAGGGAGGGGACACTGAAGCTTTCTTT; CDR3aa: CAWSQGGDTEAFF
d_gene: TRBD1; v_gene: TRBV6-5; abundance: NA; j_gene: TRBJ2-1; CDR3nt: TGTGCCAGCAGTCCCGACAGGGGTCTCGATGAGCAGTTCTTC; CDR3aa: CASSPDRGLDEQFF
d_gene: NA; v_gene: TRBV5-5; abundance: NA; j_gene: TRBJ2-1; CDR3nt: TGTGCCAGCAGCTTTCAGAGGAGTTTCCGACCCAAGACATCCTACAATGAGCAGTTCTTC; CDR3aa: CASSFQRSFRPKTSYNEQFF
d_gene: NA; v_gene: TRBV28; abundance: NA; j_gene: TRBJ2-7; CDR3nt: TGTGCCAGCTCGATCGCCCTGCGAGGCGACGAGCAGTACTTC; CDR3aa: CASSIALRGDEQYF